The 27 T cell receptor beta chains below come from one sample, sequenced in a study of blood T cell repertoires in COVID-19. Data came from immunoSEQ multiplex PCR; TCRdb stores just in-frame clones and leaves some out. The sample lists some 180,000 clones, approximately 92% occurring once. The sample consisted of peripheral blood. The source is a man in his fifties with acute or convalescent COVID-19.

This sequence joins TRBV7-2 and TRBJ2-1; 8 bases line up with TRBD1. V shed 6 bases and J 4 bases; nucleotides not matched to a gene: 17. The CDR3 runs to 18 residues. From germline, CDR1 is SGHTA and CDR2 FQGNSA. For the CDR3, the DNA is TGTGCCAGCAGTGATCCAGGGGGCCCTGGAAGAATTTACAATGAGCAGTTCTTC. Translation: CASSDPGGPGRIYNEQFF.

The chain uses TRBV7-2 and TRBJ2-1, with TRBD2 matching over 9 bases. After removal of 7 bases from V and 9 bases from J, the junction contained 10 bases not matched to a gene. The CDR3 loop spans 14 amino acids. CDR1 and CDR2 from the germline V gene are SGHTA and FQGNSA. The CDR3 DNA reads as TGTGCCAGCACTACTGGCGGGGGGGCAGTTGAGCAGTTCTTC. It encodes CASTTGGGAVEQFF. Full variable domain (remainder filled in from reference TRBV7-2 and TRBJ2-1): GAGVSQSPSNKVTEKGKDVELRCDPISGHTALYWYRQSLGQGLEFLIYFQGNSAPDKSGLPSDRFSAERTGGSVSTLTIQRTQQEDSAVYLCASTTGGGAVEQFFGPGTRLTVL.

V usage is TRBV5-1 and J usage is TRBJ2-3; 10 positions agree with TRBD2. The CDR3 has 16 residues. CDR1 is SGHRS, CDR2 YFSETQ, per germline. V lost 4 bases and J lost 2; bases outside the gene matches: 7. The CDR3 protein is CASSDRTSGDTDTQYF. The CDR3 nucleotides read TGCGCCAGCAGCGATCGGACTAGCGGAGACACAGATACGCAGTATTTT.

The chain combines TRBV4-1 with TRBJ1-1; D may be TRBD1 (6 bases). CDR3 length equals 15 residues. V lost 0 bases, J lost 6 bases, and 14 bases lay in between. Germline CDR1 reads MGHRA; CDR2 reads YSYEKL. CDR3 bases: TGCGCCAGCAGCCAAGATAAGGGGGGGGCTTCTGAAGCTTTCTTT. This sequence encodes CASSQDKGGASEAFF.

The chain employs TRBV30 and TRBJ1-5; 8 nucleotides agree with TRBD1. The CDR3 totals 12 residues. After removal of 5 bases from V and 6 bases from J, the junction contained 3 bases not matched to a gene. Germline lookup yields CDR1 GTSNPN and CDR2 SVGIG (reference sequence). In DNA, the CDR3 is TGTGCCTGGGACAGGGGAGGTCAGCCCCAGCATTTT. This sequence encodes CAWDRGGQPQHF.

The chain combines TRBV6-5 with TRBJ1-3; TRBD1 matches at 7 bases. Trimming cost V 7 bases and J 4 bases; bases outside gene matches: 10. The CDR3 covers 15 residues. From germline, CDR1 is MNHEY and CDR2 SVGAGI. The CDR3 loop reads CASKNSGTVGNTIYF. The CDR3 DNA follows: TGTGCCAGCAAAAACTCCGGGACAGTAGGAAACACCATATATTTT.

The V gene is TRBV7-2, the J gene TRBJ2-1; TRBD2 matches 9 bases. Per germline, CDR1 SGHTA and CDR2 FQGNSA. The CDR3 length is 15 residues. V gave up 4 bases and J gave up 6 bases; unmatched junction bases: 7. CDR3 sequence: CASSSYAGGPNEQFF. The CDR3 DNA reads as TGTGCCAGCAGCTCTTACGCGGGGGGGCCCAATGAGCAGTTCTTC.

The CDR3 DNA sequence: TGTGCCAGCTCACCCCAAACTGACACTGAAGCTTTCTTT. Translation gives CASSPQTDTEAFF. The chain has TRBV18 and TRBJ1-1; D is undetermined. CDR3 length: 13 residues. Deletions cut 3 bases from V and 3 bases from J, with 8 bases between. Germline V lookup: CDR1 KGHSH, CDR2 LQKENI.

V and J are TRBV18 and TRBJ1-6, with D possibly being TRBD1 (5 bases). Germline V gene sequence: CDR1 KGHSH, CDR2 LQKENI. Trimming pared 6 bases from V and 2 bases from J, leaving 11 bases between. This CDR3 contains 15 residues. CDR3 in amino acids: CASSGKGAYNSPLHF. CDR3 coding DNA: TGTGCCAGCTCTGGTAAAGGGGCCTATAATTCACCCCTCCACTTT.

This clone was observed a single time. CDR3: CASSLTVNEKLFF. In nucleotides, the CDR3 is TGCGCCAGCAGCTTGACGGTGAATGAAAAACTGTTTTTT. V gene TRBV5-1 combines with J gene TRBJ1-4; no reliable D call. This CDR3 comprises 13 residues. CDR1 and CDR2 from the germline V gene are SGHRS and YFSETQ. V lost 1 base and J lost 5, with 6 bases in between.

This clone came up once. CDR3 residues: CASSPQGLTDTQYF. DNA for the CDR3: TGTGCCAGCTCTCCCCAGGGGCTTACAGATACGCAGTATTTT. This chain joins TRBV2 and TRBJ2-3; TRBD1 might be the D (6 bases). Per germline, CDR1 SNHLY and CDR2 FYNNEI. CDR3 length: 14 amino acids. V was shortened by 8 bases and J by 3 bases, with 15 bases between the two germline ends.

The CDR3 nucleotides are TGTGCCAGCAGTTACTTAGCGGGGTACACAGATACGCAGTATTTT. This gives the protein CASSYLAGYTDTQYF. The chain has TRBV6-5 and TRBJ2-3, with 8 bases that match TRBD2. This CDR3 comprises 15 residues. J was trimmed by 2 bases and V by 1 base; bases with no gene match: 2. Germline V gives CDR1 MNHEY, CDR2 SVGAGI.

This sequence joins TRBV7-9 and TRBJ2-7; 9 nucleotides match TRBD1. V lost 5 bases and J lost 5; bases outside the gene matches: 10. The germline gives CDR1 SEHNR, CDR2 FQNEAQ (reference sequence). This CDR3 is 15 amino acids long. CDR3 residues: CASSPTGTGFHEQYF. DNA of the CDR3: TGTGCCAGCAGCCCTACCGGGACAGGGTTCCACGAGCAGTACTTC.

The gene calls are TRBV28 and TRBJ1-6; D may be TRBD1 (6 bases). Germline V gene sequence: CDR1 MDHEN, CDR2 SYDVKM. V lost 5 bases and J 6 bases, leaving 14 bases between the germline ends. The CDR3 sequence is 15 residues long. The CDR3 nucleotides are TGTGCCAGCAGTGAGGACAGCACCATTAATTCACCCCTCCACTTT. Residues: CASSEDSTINSPLHF.

The chain has TRBV10-1 and TRBJ1-3; D may be TRBD1 (6 bases). Germline CDR1 reads WNHNN; CDR2 reads SYGVQD (reference sequence). Trimming removed 4 bases at V and 3 bases at J, with 16 bases between. There are 16 residues in the CDR3. The CDR3 DNA is TGCGCCAGCAGTGCTCAACGACAGGTCAATGGAAACACCATATATTTT. Translated, it gives CASSAQRQVNGNTIYF.

The V call is TRBV6-5, the J call TRBJ1-3, with 7 positions matching TRBD1. The CDR3 has 15 residues. J gave up 0 bases and V 7 bases, and 6 bases lay outside the gene matches. The germline gives CDR1 MNHEY, CDR2 SVGAGI. CDR3 bases: TGTGCCAGCAAGGGACAGCTGACCTCTGGAAACACCATATATTTT. Encoded protein: CASKGQLTSGNTIYF.

This chain joins TRBV2 and TRBJ1-1; D perhaps matches TRBD1 (6 bases). CDR1 is SNHLY, CDR2 FYNNEI, per germline. This CDR3 spans 13 amino acids. Trimming took off 6 bases at V and 5 bases at J, with 13 bases between the two ends. The CDR3 region has the DNA TGTGCCAGCAGGAACAGGGTCGATACTGAAGCTTTCTTT. Translating it yields CASRNRVDTEAFF.

V gene TRBV19 combines with J gene TRBJ2-2; D not certain. Trimming shortened V by 6 bases and J by 6 bases, and 8 bases separated the two germline ends. The CDR3 contains 12 residues. The germline CDR1 and CDR2 sequences are LNHDA and SQIVND (reference sequence). CDR3 DNA: TGTGCCAGTAGATCGGTCCCCGGGGAGCTGTTTTTT. Its translation is CASRSVPGELFF. The full variable domain, in which reference TRBV19 and TRBJ2-2 provide the parts outside the CDR3, is DGGITQSPKYLFRKEGQNVTLSCEQNLNHDAMYWYRQDPGQGLRLIYYSQIVNDFQKGDIAEGYSVSREKKESFPLTVTSAQKNPTAFYLCASRSVPGELFFGEGSRLTVL.

This chain links TRBV9 with TRBJ2-3; tentatively, D is TRBD2 (7 bases). The V gene's germline CDR1 is SGDLS and CDR2 YYNGEE. This CDR3 has 16 residues. V was clipped by 3 bases and J by 2 bases, with 16 bases between them. Written as DNA, the CDR3 is TGTGCCAGCAGCGCGGGGGGCCGCGTTTACACAGATACGCAGTATTTT. The encoded protein is CASSAGGRVYTDTQYF.

This chain uses TRBV7-9 with TRBJ1-4, with 8 bases fitting TRBD1. Trimming cost V 4 bases and J 5 bases; bases outside gene matches: 6. CDR1 SEHNR and CDR2 FQNEAQ come from the germline V gene (reference sequence). CDR3 size: 15 residues. CDR3 protein: CASSSQGAKNEKLFF. The CDR3 nucleotides read TGTGCCAGCAGCTCCCAGGGGGCAAAGAATGAAAAACTGTTTTTT. Full variable domain (rest looked up from reference TRBV7-9 and TRBJ1-4): DTGVSQNPRHKITKRGQNVTFRCDPISEHNRLYWYRQTLGQGPEFLTYFQNEAQLEKSRLLSDRFSAERPKGSFSTLEIQRTEQGDSAMYLCASSSQGAKNEKLFFGSGTQLSVL.

This clone appeared a few times. The J gene is TRBJ2-5, the V gene TRBV14; unclear D gene. Between the trimmed V and J ends, which lost 4 bases and 5 bases, there was a span of 17 bases. Germline CDR1 is SGHDN and CDR2 is FVKESK. The CDR3 has 15 amino acids. CDR3: CASSPNGLGSETQYF. CDR3 nucleotides: TGTGCCAGCAGCCCGAACGGTTTGGGCTCGGAGACCCAGTACTTC.

This chain uses TRBV30 with TRBJ1-2, with a weak D call TRBD1 (5 bases). The length of the CDR3 is 13 residues. V gave up 5 bases and J gave up 8 bases, with 18 bases separating them. CDR1 GTSNPN and CDR2 SVGIG come from the germline V gene (reference sequence). This chain's CDR3 is CAWLRQGSQGYTF. The CDR3 DNA reads TGTGCCTGGCTGCGGCAGGGCAGTCAAGGCTACACCTTC.

This chain links TRBV28 with TRBJ2-1, with TRBD2 matching 9 bases. Germline values: CDR1 MDHEN, CDR2 SYDVKM. The CDR3 is made up of 14 amino acids. V was pared by 6 bases and J by 8 bases, with 8 bases of the junction left unmatched. In nucleotides, the CDR3 is TGTGCCAGCAGATATAGCGGGAGCGGGTATGAGCAGTTCTTC. This translates into CASRYSGSGYEQFF.

V is TRBV7-2 and J is TRBJ2-3; 10 bases align to TRBD2. CDR3 length equals 15 residues. The trim removed 5 bases at V and 5 bases at J, leaving 7 bases unmatched. Germline values: CDR1 SGHTA, CDR2 FQGNSA. The chain's CDR3 is CASSASGGAVDTQYF. In nucleotides, the CDR3 is TGTGCCAGCAGCGCCAGCGGGGGGGCCGTAGATACGCAGTATTTT.

The chain carries TRBV9 and TRBJ2-1, with D perhaps matching TRBD2 (5 bases). The CDR3 loop spans 14 amino acids. The germline CDR1 and CDR2 sequences are SGDLS and YYNGEE. Deletions cut 1 base from V and 7 bases from J, with 12 bases between. The CDR3 spells CASSVRGGENEQFF. Here the CDR3 DNA reads TGTGCCAGCAGCGTAAGAGGAGGAGAAAATGAGCAGTTCTTC.

The chain uses TRBV19 and TRBJ2-3; perhaps TRBD2 as D (5 bases). CDR1 and CDR2 from the germline V gene are LNHDA and SQIVND (reference sequence). Trimming removed 1 base at V and 2 bases at J, with 13 bases between. CDR3 length equals 16 residues. In DNA form, the CDR3 reads TGTGCCAGTAGTATAGTTAGTCCACGGGACACAGATACGCAGTATTTT. Translated, it gives CASSIVSPRDTDTQYF. Complete variable domain (other parts from reference TRBV19 and TRBJ2-3): DGGITQSPKYLFRKEGQNVTLSCEQNLNHDAMYWYRQDPGQGLRLIYYSQIVNDFQKGDIAEGYSVSREKKESFPLTVTSAQKNPTAFYLCASSIVSPRDTDTQYFGPGTRLTVL.

On this clone itself: Other DNA sequences in this specimen translate into the identical CDR3. The CDR3 DNA is TGTGCCAGCTCACCATCGGGAGACTATGGCTACACCTTC. Translation: CASSPSGDYGYTF. The chain joins TRBV18 to TRBJ1-2; D remains ambiguous. This CDR3 contains 13 residues. V was pared by 2 bases and J by 3 bases, with 7 bases between. Germline V lookup: CDR1 KGHSH, CDR2 LQKENI.